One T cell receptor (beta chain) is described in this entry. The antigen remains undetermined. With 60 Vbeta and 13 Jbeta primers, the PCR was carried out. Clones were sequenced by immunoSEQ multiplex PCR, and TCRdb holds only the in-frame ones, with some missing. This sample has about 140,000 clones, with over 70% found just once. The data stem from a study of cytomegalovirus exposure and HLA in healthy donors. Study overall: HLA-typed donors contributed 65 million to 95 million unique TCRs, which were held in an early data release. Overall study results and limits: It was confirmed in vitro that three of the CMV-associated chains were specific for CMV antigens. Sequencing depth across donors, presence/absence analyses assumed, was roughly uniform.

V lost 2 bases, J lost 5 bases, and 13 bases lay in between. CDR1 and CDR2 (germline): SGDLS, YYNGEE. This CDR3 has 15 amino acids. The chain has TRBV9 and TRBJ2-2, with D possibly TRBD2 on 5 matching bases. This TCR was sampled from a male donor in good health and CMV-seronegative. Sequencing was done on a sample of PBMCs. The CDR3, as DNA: TGTGCCAGCAGCGTGGGCCGCAGAGGGACCGGGGAGCTGTTTTTT. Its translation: CASSVGRRGTGELFF.